These 29 T cell receptor beta chains share one sample of origin, sequenced in a study of CD39 and CD103 CD8 tumor-infiltrating T cells. The repertoire was sequenced with immunoSEQ multiplex PCR; TCRdb's copy has only in-frame clones and lacks some. The sample contains approximately 17,000 clones, about nine tenths of which appear only once. Sequencing input: CD8+ T cells sorted from blood. Documented subset: total memory CD8 T cells (CD45RA-CCR7+/-) from blood or uninvolved lymph node. The receptors come from a human donor with head and neck squamous cell carcinoma.

The rearrangement links TRBV28 to TRBJ2-1; D might be TRBD1 (6 bases). Germline CDR1 MDHEN, CDR2 SYDVKM. The CDR3 extends over 12 amino acids. V was pared by 10 bases and J by 4 bases, with 11 bases between. The DNA of the CDR3 is TGTGCCACCATGAGGGGGTACAATGAGCAGTTCTTC. Amino acids: CATMRGYNEQFF.

J is TRBJ2-3 and V is TRBV28; 7 bases map to TRBD2. Per the germline V gene, CDR1 is MDHEN and CDR2 is SYDVKM. The J segment lost 1 base and the V segment lost 3 bases, leaving 1 base of the junction unmatched. CDR3 length: 14 amino acids. The CDR3 sequence is CASSFLAGTDTQYF. DNA for the CDR3: TGTGCCAGCAGTTTTCTAGCGGGCACAGATACGCAGTATTTT.

This clone was seen only once. V is TRBV7-9 and J is TRBJ2-7; D remains ambiguous. Trimming stripped 4 bases from V and 2 bases from J, with 9 bases between. The CDR3 has 13 residues. Germline values: CDR1 SEHNR, CDR2 FQNEAQ (reference sequence). In DNA form, the CDR3 reads TGTGCCAGCAGCTCTCCCCAAACCTACGAGCAGTACTTC. It is translated as CASSSPQTYEQYF.

The rearrangement links TRBV6-6 to TRBJ2-5; a possible D gene is TRBD2 (6 bases). Germline CDR1 MNHNY, CDR2 SVGAGI (reference sequence). V lost 4 bases and J lost 5, with 11 bases in between. The CDR3 runs to 13 residues. As DNA, the CDR3 is TGTGCCAGCAGTTCTAGCGAGTGGGAGACCCAGTACTTC. This sequence encodes CASSSSEWETQYF.

This clone was observed a single time. The chain is built from TRBV5-1 and TRBJ2-3; TRBD2 aligns across 10 bases. CDR1 is SGHRS and CDR2 is YFSETQ in the germline V gene. This CDR3 has 11 amino acids. V was pared by 2 bases and J by 15 bases, with 3 bases of the junction left unmatched. This chain's CDR3 is CASSFGTSVYF. The CDR3 nucleotides read TGCGCCAGCAGCTTCGGGACTAGCGTCTATTTT.

The chain joins TRBV11-2 to TRBJ2-7; 8 bases map to TRBD2. This CDR3 spans 15 amino acids. V was pared by 1 base and J by 1 base, with 3 bases of the junction left unmatched. Germline V gene lookup returns CDR1 SGHAT and CDR2 FQNNGV. The chain's CDR3 is CASSLAIAGSYEQYF. Written as DNA, the CDR3 is TGTGCCAGCAGCTTAGCCATAGCGGGGTCCTACGAGCAGTACTTC.

The chain links TRBV14 to TRBJ1-2, with D tentatively TRBD1 (5 bases). The CDR3 spans 14 residues. Germline V lookup: CDR1 SGHDN, CDR2 FVKESK. V shed 10 bases and J shed 3 bases, with 18 bases lying between them. The CDR3 bases are TGTGCCACGGCCCCCGGGGGGGGTCACTATGGCTACACCTTC. Translated: CATAPGGGHYGYTF.

The rearrangement links TRBV6-5 to TRBJ1-2; perhaps TRBD1 as D (6 bases). V was cut by 2 bases and J by 8 bases, with 18 bases left in between. Germline V gene data show CDR1 as MNHEY and CDR2 as SVGAGI. The CDR3 spans 15 residues. For the CDR3, the DNA is TGTGCCAGCAGTTACCGGGGGCGCGGGTTCGGGGGCTACACCTTC. The encoded protein is CASSYRGRGFGGYTF.

The V call is TRBV6-6, the J call TRBJ1-2, with D unresolved. Germline V gives CDR1 MNHNY, CDR2 SVGAGI (reference sequence). The V end was cut by 4 bases, the J end by 1 base, with 4 bases between. This CDR3 region has 12 residues. The CDR3 spells CASSWGNYGYTF. The CDR3 nucleotides are TGTGCCAGCAGTTGGGGTAACTATGGCTACACCTTC.

This chain connects TRBV29-1 to TRBJ2-7; 10 bases line up with TRBD1. CDR1 and CDR2 (germline): SQVTM, ANQGSEA. The CDR3 runs 15 residues. Losses at the gene ends were 0 bases for V and 5 bases for J; bases not matched to a gene: 7. CDR3 region: CSVEDLGQGRHEQYF. The CDR3, as DNA: TGCAGCGTTGAAGATCTGGGACAGGGGCGCCACGAGCAGTACTTC.

This clone was observed a handful of times. The chain employs TRBV5-5 and TRBJ1-1; D uncertain. In germline, CDR1 is SGHKS, CDR2 YYEKEE (reference sequence). The CDR3 covers 14 residues. V lost 5 bases, J lost 1 base, and 12 bases lay in between. As DNA, the CDR3 is TGTGCCAGCAGTTCGACCGACGGGAACACTGAAGCTTTCTTT. Amino acids: CASSSTDGNTEAFF.

The DNA for the CDR3 is TGCGCCAGCAGCTACGGAAGCGGGGGGCTCGATTTGTTAGGACCTTACTTC. Amino acid sequence: CASSYGSGGLDLLGPYF. The genes are TRBV5-1 and TRBJ2-4; TRBD2 agrees at 9 bases. In germline, CDR1 is SGHRS, CDR2 YFSETQ. The V and J ends lost 3 bases and 16 bases, in that order; junction bases with no gene match: 23. The CDR3 contains 17 residues.

The V and J genes are TRBV7-9 and TRBJ1-4; possibly TRBD1 for D (5 bases). This CDR3 has 17 amino acids. V dropped 3 bases and J dropped 5 bases, with 19 bases sitting between them. Germline V lookup: CDR1 SEHNR, CDR2 FQNEAQ (reference sequence). This CDR3 is CASSLAGTYEWNEKLFF. The CDR3 DNA reads TGTGCCAGCAGCTTGGCCGGGACCTATGAGTGGAATGAAAAACTGTTTTTT.

The rearrangement joins TRBV7-9 to TRBJ2-7; possibly TRBD2 for D (6 bases). Germline assignment: CDR1 SEHNR and CDR2 FQNEAQ (reference sequence). The CDR3 length is 13 residues. With 0 bases removed from V and 4 bases from J, the gap between germline ends came to 7 bases. The DNA of the CDR3 is TGTGCCAGCAGCTTAGCGGGGGGTTACGAGCAGTACTTC. Translation gives CASSLAGGYEQYF.

The gene calls are TRBV5-5 and TRBJ2-6, with TRBD2 as a possible D gene (6 bases). With 2 bases removed from V and 8 bases from J, the gap between germline ends came to 17 bases. Per the germline V gene, CDR1 is SGHKS and CDR2 is YYEKEE (reference sequence). The CDR3 loop spans 16 amino acids. The CDR3 region is CASSLREAWPPNVLTF. The CDR3 DNA reads TGTGCCAGCAGCTTAAGGGAGGCTTGGCCCCCCAACGTCCTGACTTTC.

The chain is built from TRBV4-1 and TRBJ1-5; no clear D gene. The V and J ends lost 3 bases and 5 bases respectively, with 11 bases between them. Germline CDR1 is MGHRA and CDR2 is YSYEKL. The CDR3 covers 14 residues. Written as DNA, the CDR3 is TGCGCCAGCAGCCAGTTGGGAAGGTATCAGCCCCAGCATTTT. It codes for CASSQLGRYQPQHF.

The chain has TRBV4-1 and TRBJ1-1, with TRBD1 as a possible D gene (5 bases). The germline CDR1 and CDR2 sequences are MGHRA and YSYEKL. Trimming shortened V by 2 bases and J by 4 bases, and 14 bases separated the two germline ends. The CDR3 totals 15 residues. The CDR3: CASSQMISGGTEAFF. CDR3 DNA: TGCGCCAGCAGCCAAATGATATCGGGGGGCACTGAAGCTTTCTTT.

The V call is TRBV5-1, the J call TRBJ2-1; 7 bases agree with TRBD1. The CDR3 has 18 amino acids. V lost 3 bases and J lost 0; bases outside the gene matches: 12. Germline V gives CDR1 SGHRS, CDR2 YFSETQ. The CDR3 nucleotides are TGCGCCAGCAGCTCGACAGGGCTAACTCTTCGCTCCTACAATGAGCAGTTCTTC. Its translation: CASSSTGLTLRSYNEQFF.

The chain combines TRBV7-9 with TRBJ2-3; TRBD2 matches 9 bases. CDR1 is SEHNR and CDR2 is FQNEAQ in the germline V gene (reference sequence). Trimming cost V 5 bases and J 2 bases; bases outside gene matches: 11. This CDR3 has 17 residues. The CDR3 sequence: CASSPRGIAGATDTQYF. As DNA, the CDR3 is TGTGCCAGCAGCCCTCGAGGGATAGCGGGGGCCACAGATACGCAGTATTTT.

The chain carries TRBV6-4 and TRBJ2-1; 7 bases align to TRBD2. The junction had 6 bases not matched to a gene; V was cut back by 3 bases and J by 10 bases. Germline V CDR1 and CDR2: MRHNA, SNTAGT. The CDR3 consists of 13 residues. The CDR3 is CASSDLGGGEQFF. CDR3 nucleotide sequence: TGTGCCAGCAGTGATCTGGGGGGGGGAGAGCAGTTCTTC.

V gene TRBV7-3 combines with J gene TRBJ2-7; 12 bases fit TRBD2. The length of the CDR3 is 16 residues. With V trimmed by 2 bases and J by 3 bases, 5 bases remained unmatched. Germline CDR1 is SGHTA and CDR2 is FQGTGA. The CDR3 reads CASSLGLAGGHYEQYF. In DNA form, the CDR3 reads TGTGCCAGCAGCTTAGGGCTAGCGGGGGGGCACTACGAGCAGTACTTC.

V is TRBV19 and J is TRBJ2-2, with D perhaps being TRBD1 or TRBD2 (5 bases each). V shed 5 bases and J shed 5 bases, with 12 bases lying between them. This CDR3 comprises 14 residues. Germline V gene lookup returns CDR1 LNHDA and CDR2 SQIVND (reference sequence). This chain's CDR3 is CASSVGVRTGELFF. In DNA, the CDR3 is TGTGCCAGTAGTGTGGGGGTTCGGACCGGGGAGCTGTTTTTT.

The chain links TRBV7-9 to TRBJ2-4, with D unresolved. Germline V gene sequence: CDR1 SEHNR, CDR2 FQNEAQ (reference sequence). CDR3 length: 17 amino acids. V dropped 0 bases and J dropped 0 bases, with 12 bases sitting between them. CDR3 coding DNA: TGTGCCAGCAGCTTAGCGGCAGGTCCGAGAGCCAAAAACATTCAGTACTTC. This sequence encodes CASSLAAGPRAKNIQYF.

Turning to this clone: The sample holds other DNA sequences that translate to the same CDR3. The rearrangement joins TRBV6-5 to TRBJ1-2; a possible D gene is TRBD1 (5 bases). CDR3 size: 16 residues. The germline CDR1 and CDR2 sequences are MNHEY and SVGAGI. V was shortened by 2 bases and J by 1 base, with 14 bases between the two germline ends. The CDR3 nucleotides read TGTGCCAGCAGTTACCGAGGGGCACTGGGTAACTATGGCTACACCTTC. Residues: CASSYRGALGNYGYTF.

This clone qualifies as large (0.1 to 1%). V is TRBV7-9 and J is TRBJ1-2; unclear D gene. V gave up 2 bases and J gave up 3 bases, with 7 bases separating them. The CDR3 spans 13 residues. Germline CDR1 SEHNR, CDR2 FQNEAQ (reference sequence). The CDR3 protein is CASSLWSYYGYTF. DNA of the CDR3: TGTGCCAGCAGCTTATGGTCATACTATGGCTACACCTTC.

The chain combines TRBV7-9 with TRBJ1-1, with 8 bases identical to TRBD1. After removal of 5 bases from V and 0 bases from J, the junction contained 11 bases not matched to a gene. Germline V lookup: CDR1 SEHNR, CDR2 FQNEAQ (reference sequence). This CDR3 has 17 amino acids. The CDR3 spells CASSGGTGDIMNTEAFF. The CDR3 DNA follows: TGTGCCAGCAGCGGTGGGACAGGCGACATCATGAACACTGAAGCTTTCTTT.

The rearrangement joins TRBV18 to TRBJ1-1; no clear D. Germline V gene lookup returns CDR1 KGHSH and CDR2 LQKENI. V was cut by 2 bases and J by 3 bases, with 25 bases left in between. The CDR3 is 19 residues long. CDR3 sequence reads: CASSPFALVTTPSDTEAFF. CDR3 sequence (DNA): TGTGCCAGCTCACCATTTGCGTTAGTCACCACCCCATCGGACACTGAAGCTTTCTTT.

This chain uses TRBV6-5 with TRBJ1-1; D not resolved. The CDR3 loop spans 13 amino acids. Germline V lookup: CDR1 MNHEY, CDR2 SVGAGI. Trimming left V 6 bases short and J 0 bases short, with 8 bases between. The CDR3 DNA follows: TGTGCCAGCAGCATAAACATGAACACTGAAGCTTTCTTT. Amino acid sequence: CASSINMNTEAFF.

J is TRBJ2-5 and V is TRBV2; D may match TRBD1 or TRBD2 (6 bases each). The CDR3 length is 14 residues. Germline assignment: CDR1 SNHLY and CDR2 FYNNEI. The V end was cut by 9 bases, the J end by 0 bases, with 14 bases between. CDR3 bases: TGTGCCAGAAGAGGAGGGGGGAACCAAGAGACCCAGTACTTC. It is translated as CARRGGGNQETQYF.